This is a list of T cell receptor beta chains from one sample in a study of metastatic and nonmetastatic thyroid tumors. From the PCR reads, TCRdb re-called clones with MiXCR. The sample contains roughly 64,000 clones, roughly 4% of which appear only once. The sequencing sample was made of blood. The receptors come from a female donor with papillary thyroid cancer or a benign thyroid nodule (not recorded which). Some clones in this sample may be carry-over from other donors' samples. Both conserved end residues are part of each CDR3. D genes are given only for firm matches. Not every row has a clone size; where given, it reads once, few, many or a size class.

CDR3 protein | CDR3 DNA | D gene | V gene | clone size | CDR3 length | J gene
CSTKRGYQPQHF | TGCAGCACGAAGAGGGGTTATCAGCCCCAGCATTTT | . | TRBV20-1 | many | 12 | TRBJ1-5
CASSPPSGAGYEQYF | TGTGCCAGCTCACCACCGTCGGGGGCGGGTTACGAGCAGTACTTC | . | TRBV18 | many | 15 | TRBJ2-7
CSASPSGSGQFF | TGCAGTGCCTCCCCTAGCGGGTCGGGGCAGTTCTTC | TRBD2 | TRBV20-1 | many | 12 | TRBJ2-1
CASSPEVPNEQFF | TGTGCCAGCTCGCCCGAGGTTCCAAATGAGCAGTTCTTC | . | TRBV18 | many | 13 | TRBJ2-1
CASSVWSTGNTIYF | TGTGCCAGCAGTGTTTGGTCCACTGGAAACACCATATATTTT | . | TRBV6-2/TRBV6-3 | few | 14 | TRBJ1-3
CASSEGGVGYTF | TGTGCCAGCAGTGAAGGAGGGGTTGGCTACACCTTC | . | TRBV2 | . | 12 | TRBJ1-2
CSAATGQGNTEAFF | TGCAGCGCCGCCACGGGACAGGGGAACACTGAAGCTTTCTTT | TRBD1 | TRBV29-1 | many | 14 | TRBJ1-1
CASSPPSGTSGTNEQFF | TGTGCCAGCTCACCACCCTCCGGGACTAGCGGGACCAATGAGCAGTTCTTC | TRBD2 | TRBV18 | few | 17 | TRBJ2-1
CASSIVGSGADSSYEQHF | . | . | TRBV19 | many | 18 | TRBJ2-7
CASINVRQASSYNSPLHF | TGTGCCAGCATTAACGTCAGGCAGGCGAGCTCCTATAATTCACCCCTCCACTTT | . | TRBV28 | many | 18 | TRBJ1-6
CASSFPNTEAFF | TGTGCCAGCAGTTTTCCTAACACTGAAGCTTTCTTT | . | TRBV28 | . | 12 | TRBJ1-1
CASSLGGGATHTDTQYF | TGTGCCAGCAGCTTAGGCGGGGGGGCGACCCACACAGATACGCAGTATTTT | TRBD2 | TRBV7-3 | many | 17 | TRBJ2-3
CASSQGIRNSPLHF | TGTGCCAGCAGCCAGGGGATAAGGAACTCACCCCTCCACTTT | . | TRBV7-3 | few | 14 | TRBJ1-6
CASSSTGAGGQPQHF | TGTGCCAGCAGTAGCACGGGGGCCGGGGGGCAGCCCCAGCATTTT | . | TRBV28 | many | 15 | TRBJ1-5
CAGSPGTSGRIYNEQFF | TGTGCCGGTAGCCCCGGGACTAGCGGGAGGATATACAATGAGCAGTTCTTC | TRBD2 | TRBV19 | many | 17 | TRBJ2-1
CTSSFGGGRETQYF | TGTACCAGCAGTTTCGGAGGGGGTCGAGAGACCCAGTACTTC | . | TRBV28 | many | 14 | TRBJ2-5
CASGTGTRYTDTQYF | TGTGCCAGTGGAACCGGAACAAGGTACACAGATACGCAGTATTTT | . | TRBV19 | . | 15 | TRBJ2-3